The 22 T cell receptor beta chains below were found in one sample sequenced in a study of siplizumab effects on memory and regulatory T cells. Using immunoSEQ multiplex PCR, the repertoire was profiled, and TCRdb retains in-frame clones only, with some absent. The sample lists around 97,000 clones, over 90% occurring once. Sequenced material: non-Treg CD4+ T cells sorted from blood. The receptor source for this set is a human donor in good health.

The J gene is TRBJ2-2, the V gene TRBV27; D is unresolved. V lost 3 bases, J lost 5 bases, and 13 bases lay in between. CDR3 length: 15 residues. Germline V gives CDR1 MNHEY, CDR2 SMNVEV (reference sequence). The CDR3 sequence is CASSFFRGRTGELFF. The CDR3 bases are TGTGCCAGCAGTTTTTTTCGCGGTCGAACCGGGGAGCTGTTTTTT.

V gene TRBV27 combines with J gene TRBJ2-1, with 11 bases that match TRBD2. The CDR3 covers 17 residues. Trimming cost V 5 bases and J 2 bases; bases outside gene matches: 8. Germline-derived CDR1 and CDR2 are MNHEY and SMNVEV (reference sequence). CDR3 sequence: CASSPPSGRPTYNEQFF. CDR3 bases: TGTGCCAGCAGTCCCCCTAGCGGGAGGCCCACCTACAATGAGCAGTTCTTC.

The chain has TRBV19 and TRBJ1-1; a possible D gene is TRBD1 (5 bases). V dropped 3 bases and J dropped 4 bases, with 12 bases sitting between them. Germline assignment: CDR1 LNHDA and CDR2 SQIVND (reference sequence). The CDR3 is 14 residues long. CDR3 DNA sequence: TGTGCCAGTAGTATCGGGGGTTATGGCACTGAAGCTTTCTTT. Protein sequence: CASSIGGYGTEAFF.

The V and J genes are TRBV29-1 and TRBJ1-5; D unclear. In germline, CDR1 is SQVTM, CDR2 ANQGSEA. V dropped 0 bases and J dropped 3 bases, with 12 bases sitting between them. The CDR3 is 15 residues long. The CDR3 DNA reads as TGCAGCGTTGAAGACCTTCCTATAGCCAATCAGCCCCAGCATTTT. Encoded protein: CSVEDLPIANQPQHF.

In DNA, the CDR3 is TGTGCCAGCAGTTCTAGCCCGGGGGGCACTGAAGCTTTCTTT. Amino acid sequence: CASSSSPGGTEAFF. The chain recombines TRBV28 with TRBJ1-1; D perhaps matches TRBD1 (5 bases). V gave up 4 bases and J gave up 4 bases, with 13 bases separating them. The CDR3 runs 14 residues. Per the germline V gene, CDR1 is MDHEN and CDR2 is SYDVKM.

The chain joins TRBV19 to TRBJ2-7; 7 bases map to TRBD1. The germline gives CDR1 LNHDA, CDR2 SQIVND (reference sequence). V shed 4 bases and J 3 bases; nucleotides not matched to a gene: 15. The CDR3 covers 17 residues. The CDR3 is CASSNRHRGSQSYEQYF. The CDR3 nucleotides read TGTGCCAGTAGTAATCGACACAGGGGCTCTCAGAGCTACGAGCAGTACTTC.

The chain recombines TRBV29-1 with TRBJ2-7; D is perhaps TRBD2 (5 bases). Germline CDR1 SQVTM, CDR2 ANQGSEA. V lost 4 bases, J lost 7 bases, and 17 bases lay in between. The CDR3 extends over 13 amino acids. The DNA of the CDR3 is TGCAGCGTTGGGGTAGGGAGAGGTGGGGAGCAGTACTTC. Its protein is CSVGVGRGGEQYF.

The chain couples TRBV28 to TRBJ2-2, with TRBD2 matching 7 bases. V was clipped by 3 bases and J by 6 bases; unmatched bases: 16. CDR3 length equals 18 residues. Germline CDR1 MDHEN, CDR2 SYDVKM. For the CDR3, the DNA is TGTGCCAGCAGTTTGACCCCTGCGGGAGTGCGAAGGGCCGGGGAGCTGTTTTTT. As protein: CASSLTPAGVRRAGELFF. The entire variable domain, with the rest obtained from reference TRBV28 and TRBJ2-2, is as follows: DVKVTQSSRYLVKRTGEKVFLECVQDMDHENMFWYRQDPGLGLRLIYFSYDVKMKEKGDIPEGYSVSREKKERFSLILESASTNQTSMYLCASSLTPAGVRRAGELFFGEGSRLTVL.

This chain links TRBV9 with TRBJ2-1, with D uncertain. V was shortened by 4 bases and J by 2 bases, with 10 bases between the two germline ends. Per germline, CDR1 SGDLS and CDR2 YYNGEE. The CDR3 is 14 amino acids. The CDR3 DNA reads TGTGCCAGCAGCCCCGGGTCAACCTACAATGAGCAGTTCTTC. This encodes CASSPGSTYNEQFF.

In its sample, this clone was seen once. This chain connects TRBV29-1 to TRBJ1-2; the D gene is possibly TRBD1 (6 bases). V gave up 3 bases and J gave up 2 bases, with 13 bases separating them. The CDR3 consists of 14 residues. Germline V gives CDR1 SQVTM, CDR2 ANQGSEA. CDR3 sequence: CSVEGRGANYGYTF. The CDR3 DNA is TGCAGCGTTGAGGGGCGGGGGGCGAACTATGGCTACACCTTC.

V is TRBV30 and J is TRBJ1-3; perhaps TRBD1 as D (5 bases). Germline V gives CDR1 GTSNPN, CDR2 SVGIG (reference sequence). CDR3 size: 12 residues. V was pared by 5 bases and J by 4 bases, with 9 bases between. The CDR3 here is CAWRGLGNTIYF. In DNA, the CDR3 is TGTGCCTGGCGGGGACTCGGAAACACCATATATTTT.

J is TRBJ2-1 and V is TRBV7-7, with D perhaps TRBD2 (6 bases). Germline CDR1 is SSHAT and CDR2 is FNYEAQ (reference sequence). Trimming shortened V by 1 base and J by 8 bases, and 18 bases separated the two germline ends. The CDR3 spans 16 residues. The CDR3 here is CASSLGGGGAFDEQFF. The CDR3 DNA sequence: TGTGCCAGCAGCTTAGGGGGAGGCGGTGCCTTCGATGAGCAGTTCTTC.

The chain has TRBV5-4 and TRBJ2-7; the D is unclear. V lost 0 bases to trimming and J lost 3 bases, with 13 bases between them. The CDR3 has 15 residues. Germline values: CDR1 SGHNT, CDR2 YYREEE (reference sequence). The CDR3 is CASSLVADPIYEQYF. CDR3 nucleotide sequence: TGTGCCAGCAGCTTGGTGGCGGATCCTATCTACGAGCAGTACTTC.

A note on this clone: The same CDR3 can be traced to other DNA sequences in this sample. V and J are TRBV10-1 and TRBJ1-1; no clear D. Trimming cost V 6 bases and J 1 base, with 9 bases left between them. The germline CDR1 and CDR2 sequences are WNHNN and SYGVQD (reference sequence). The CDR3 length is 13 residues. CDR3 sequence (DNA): TGCGCCAGCAGACGACCCCCGAACACTGAAGCTTTCTTT. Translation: CASRRPPNTEAFF.

This chain's CDR3 is CASSEVVGTYNEQFF. DNA for the CDR3: TGTGCCAGCAGTGAAGTTGTCGGGACCTACAATGAGCAGTTCTTC. The chain links TRBV6-1 to TRBJ2-1; perhaps TRBD2 as D (5 bases). Germline CDR1 reads MNHNS; CDR2 reads SASEGT. V dropped 1 base and J dropped 2 bases, with 9 bases sitting between them. The CDR3 contains 15 residues.

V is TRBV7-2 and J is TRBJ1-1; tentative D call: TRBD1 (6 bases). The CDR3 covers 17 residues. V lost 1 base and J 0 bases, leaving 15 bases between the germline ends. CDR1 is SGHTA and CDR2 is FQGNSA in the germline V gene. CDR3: CASSLGIGGVMNTEAFF. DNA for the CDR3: TGTGCCAGCAGCTTAGGAATAGGGGGTGTAATGAACACTGAAGCTTTCTTT.

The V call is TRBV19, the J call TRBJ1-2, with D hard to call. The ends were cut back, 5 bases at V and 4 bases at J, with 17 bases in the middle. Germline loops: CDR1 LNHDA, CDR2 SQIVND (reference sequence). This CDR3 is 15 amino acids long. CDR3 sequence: CASSSLQIQTYGYTF. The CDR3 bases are TGTGCCAGTAGTTCACTGCAGATCCAAACCTATGGCTACACCTTC. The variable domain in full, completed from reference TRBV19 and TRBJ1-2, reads DGGITQSPKYLFRKEGQNVTLSCEQNLNHDAMYWYRQDPGQGLRLIYYSQIVNDFQKGDIAEGYSVSREKKESFPLTVTSAQKNPTAFYLCASSSLQIQTYGYTFGSGTRLTVV.

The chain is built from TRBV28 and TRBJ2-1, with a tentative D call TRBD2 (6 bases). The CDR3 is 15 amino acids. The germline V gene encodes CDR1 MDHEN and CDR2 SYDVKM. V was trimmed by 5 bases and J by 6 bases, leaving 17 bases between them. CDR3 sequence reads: CASSPLATRGNEQFF. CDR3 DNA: TGTGCCAGCAGTCCGCTAGCGACACGGGGCAATGAGCAGTTCTTC.

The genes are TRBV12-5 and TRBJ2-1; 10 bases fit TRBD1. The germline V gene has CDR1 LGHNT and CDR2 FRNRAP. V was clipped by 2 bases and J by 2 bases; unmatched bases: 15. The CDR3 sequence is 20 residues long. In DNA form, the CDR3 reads TGTGCTAGTGGTTTGCTAACCGGGACAGGGGTTCTTTGGGCCTACAATGAGCAGTTCTTC. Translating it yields CASGLLTGTGVLWAYNEQFF.

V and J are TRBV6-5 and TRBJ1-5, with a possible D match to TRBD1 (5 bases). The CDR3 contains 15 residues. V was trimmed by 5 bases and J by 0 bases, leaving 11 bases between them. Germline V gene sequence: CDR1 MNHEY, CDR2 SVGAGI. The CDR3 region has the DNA TGTGCCAGCAGTCTAGACAGCCATAGCAATCAGCCCCAGCATTTT. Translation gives CASSLDSHSNQPQHF.

The CDR3 here is CAWSVGQNIQYF. In nucleotides, the CDR3 is TGTGCCTGGAGTGTGGGGCAAAACATTCAGTACTTC. The chain has TRBV30 and TRBJ2-4; possibly TRBD1 for D (5 bases). Germline lookup yields CDR1 GTSNPN and CDR2 SVGIG (reference sequence). The ends were cut back, 0 bases at V and 5 bases at J, with 5 bases in the middle. This CDR3 has 12 residues.

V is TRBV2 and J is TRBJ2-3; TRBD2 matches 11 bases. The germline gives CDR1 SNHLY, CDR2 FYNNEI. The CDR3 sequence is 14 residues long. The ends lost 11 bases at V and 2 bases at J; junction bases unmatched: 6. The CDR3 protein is CAASSGRATDTQYF. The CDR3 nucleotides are TGTGCCGCCAGTAGCGGGAGGGCCACAGATACGCAGTATTTT.